One sample yielded the 22 T cell receptor beta chains listed below, sequenced in a study of glioma-infiltrating T cells after dendritic cell vaccination. As for time point: after dendritic cell vaccination, including at tumor progression/relapse. Libraries were prepared by immunoSEQ multiplex PCR; TCRdb keeps only in-frame clonotypes and omits some of them. The data contain some 99,000 clones, 80% of them singletons. The sample consisted of blood, taken after dendritic cell vaccination. The origin of the receptors is a human donor with glioblastoma.

This sequence joins TRBV19 and TRBJ1-5; 7 bases fit TRBD1. This CDR3 is built from 16 residues. Germline CDR1 is LNHDA and CDR2 is SQIVND (reference sequence). With V trimmed by 5 bases and J by 2 bases, 9 bases remained unmatched. The CDR3: CASSERQGLGNQPQHF. In DNA, the CDR3 is TGTGCCAGTAGTGAACGACAGGGATTGGGCAATCAGCCCCAGCATTTT.

This clone was seen only once. This chain uses TRBV7-2 with TRBJ2-7, with D tentatively TRBD1 (6 bases). Looked up from germline, CDR1 is SGHTA and CDR2 is FQGNSA. Trimming took off 1 base at V and 5 bases at J, with 15 bases between the two ends. The CDR3 sequence is 15 residues long. CDR3 coding DNA: TGTGCCAGCAGCTTAGTCCGCAGGGGACCCGACGAGCAGTACTTC. Residues: CASSLVRRGPDEQYF. The full variable domain, rest sourced from reference TRBV7-2 and TRBJ2-7, is GAGVSQSPSNKVTEKGKDVELRCDPISGHTALYWYRQSLGQGLEFLIYFQGNSAPDKSGLPSDRFSAERTGGSVSTLTIQRTQQEDSAVYLCASSLVRRGPDEQYFGPGTRLTVT.

This clone has only a few counts. The chain couples TRBV2 to TRBJ1-1; a possible D gene is TRBD1 (6 bases). In germline, CDR1 is SNHLY, CDR2 FYNNEI. Trimming stripped 7 bases from V and 1 base from J, with 16 bases between. The CDR3 covers 15 residues. DNA of the CDR3: TGTGCCAGCACCGAACAGGGATTTCAGAACACTGAAGCTTTCTTT. Residues: CASTEQGFQNTEAFF. The variable domain in full, completed from reference TRBV2 and TRBJ1-1, reads EPEVTQTPSHQVTQMGQEVILRCVPISNHLYFYWYRQILGQKVEFLVSFYNNEISEKSEIFDDQFSVERPDGSNFTLKIRSTKLEDSAMYFCASTEQGFQNTEAFFGQGTRLTVV.

J is TRBJ2-1 and V is TRBV5-1; 12 bases match TRBD2. The CDR3 has 14 residues. The germline V gene encodes CDR1 SGHRS and CDR2 YFSETQ. V gave up 4 bases and J gave up 8 bases; unmatched junction bases: 4. The CDR3 DNA sequence: TGCGCCAGCAGCAAGCTAGCGGGGGGGTATGAGCAGTTCTTC. Translated: CASSKLAGGYEQFF.

The chain has TRBV19 and TRBJ2-3, with D possibly being TRBD2 (7 bases). V lost 4 bases to trimming and J lost 4 bases, with 18 bases between them. The germline gives CDR1 LNHDA, CDR2 SQIVND (reference sequence). This CDR3 is 16 amino acids long. The CDR3: CASSKRGAGGSDTQYF. The CDR3 bases are TGTGCCAGTAGTAAAAGGGGGGCCGGGGGGTCAGATACGCAGTATTTT.

This chain links TRBV25-1 with TRBJ1-1, with 8 bases that match TRBD1. The CDR3 is made up of 15 amino acids. Germline-derived CDR1 and CDR2 are MGHDK and SYGVNS. V was pared by 3 bases and J by 7 bases, with 10 bases of the junction left unmatched. DNA of the CDR3: TGTGCCAGCAGTGACCTGGGACAGGCGTCCGGTGAAGCTTTCTTT. Translation gives CASSDLGQASGEAFF.

This chain connects TRBV9 to TRBJ2-7; no definite D call. The CDR3 totals 15 residues. V was pared by 2 bases and J by 7 bases, with 19 bases between. Germline-derived CDR1 and CDR2 are SGDLS and YYNGEE. The CDR3 reads CASSVAFDLRSEQYF. CDR3 coding DNA: TGTGCCAGCAGCGTCGCCTTCGATCTACGGTCGGAGCAGTACTTC.

The chain carries TRBV6-1 and TRBJ1-2, with 7 bases matching TRBD1. Germline CDR1 reads MNHNS; CDR2 reads SASEGT. With V trimmed by 5 bases and J by 5 bases, 5 bases remained unmatched. The CDR3 is made up of 13 amino acids. The CDR3 coding sequence is TGTGCCAGCAGTCACGGCAGGGGGTATGGCTACACCTTC. Protein product: CASSHGRGYGYTF.

The chain is built from TRBV5-1 and TRBJ2-3, with D possibly being TRBD2 (6 bases). The CDR3 spans 16 residues. V gave up 0 bases and J gave up 2 bases, with 13 bases separating them. Germline CDR1 reads SGHRS; CDR2 reads YFSETQ. In DNA form, the CDR3 reads TGCGCCAGCAGCTTGGTGGAGCGGGCGCCCACAGATACGCAGTATTTT. Residues: CASSLVERAPTDTQYF.

J is TRBJ2-1 and V is TRBV19, with TRBD2 matching over 7 bases. V dropped 6 bases and J dropped 1; count of bases not matched to a gene: 6. CDR1 and CDR2 from the germline V gene are LNHDA and SQIVND (reference sequence). The CDR3 covers 15 residues. The CDR3 spells CASRGGGSSYNEQFF. The DNA for the CDR3 is TGTGCCAGTAGGGGTGGCGGGAGTTCCTACAATGAGCAGTTCTTC.

The rearrangement uses TRBV18 and TRBJ2-7, with a tentative D call TRBD2 (5 bases). The CDR3 covers 15 residues. From germline, CDR1 is KGHSH and CDR2 LQKENI. Deletions cut 3 bases from V and 3 bases from J, with 15 bases between. The CDR3 nucleotides read TGTGCCAGCTCACCCTACGGCCAGAGGGTCTACGAGCAGTACTTC. Protein sequence: CASSPYGQRVYEQYF.

V and J are TRBV11-1 and TRBJ1-1, with D uncertain. CDR1 and CDR2 from the germline V gene are SGHAT and FQDESV (reference sequence). The CDR3 length is 15 residues. With 1 base removed from V and 11 bases from J, the gap between germline ends came to 20 bases. The CDR3 nucleotides read TGTGCCAGCAGCTTAGTAATAGCGGGATCAGGAGACGCTTTCTTT. As protein: CASSLVIAGSGDAFF.

Turning to this clone: A read error may account for a junction end that differs from germline. The chain uses TRBV7-7 and TRBJ2-3, with 9 bases that match TRBD2. The CDR3 extends over 16 amino acids. CDR1 is SSHAT and CDR2 is FNYEAQ in the germline V gene (reference sequence). CDR3 sequence reads: CASSRFGGGDTDTQYF. The DNA of the CDR3 is TGTGCTAGCAGTCGCTTTGGCGGGGGGGACACAGATACGCAGTATTTT.

This clone was observed a few times. V gene TRBV29-1 combines with J gene TRBJ1-4; tentatively, D is TRBD1 (6 bases). CDR1 and CDR2 from the germline V gene are SQVTM and ANQGSEA. Trimming took 4 bases from V and 5 from J, leaving 20 bases between them. This CDR3 has 16 amino acids. CDR3 sequence reads: CSVAGGAGIPNEKLFF. Here the CDR3 DNA reads TGCAGCGTTGCGGGGGGGGCAGGGATTCCGAATGAAAAACTGTTTTTT. The full variable domain, completed using reference TRBV29-1 and TRBJ1-4, is SAVISQKPSRDICQRGTSLTIQCQVDSQVTMMFWYRQQPGQSLTLIATANQGSEATYESGFVIDKFPISRPNLTFSTLTVSNMSPEDSSIYLCSVAGGAGIPNEKLFFGSGTQLSVL.

The CDR3 sequence is CASSLSRGQETQYF. CDR3 in DNA: TGTGCCAGCAGCTTATCCAGGGGCCAAGAGACCCAGTACTTC. The chain links TRBV7-2 to TRBJ2-5, with D possibly TRBD1 on 6 matching bases. The CDR3 totals 14 residues. Trimming removed 2 bases at V and 1 base at J, with 8 bases between. Per germline, CDR1 SGHTA and CDR2 FQGNSA.

This clone was seen a single time. V is TRBV5-8 and J is TRBJ1-2; 7 bases match TRBD1. Germline V gene lookup returns CDR1 SGHTS and CDR2 YDEGEE. The junction had 13 bases not matched to a gene; V was cut back by 4 bases and J by 4 bases. This CDR3 region has 16 residues. CDR3 residues: CASSPTPGQLAYGYTF. In DNA form, the CDR3 reads TGTGCCAGCAGCCCTACCCCGGGACAGCTCGCCTATGGCTACACCTTC.

The rearrangement links TRBV5-1 to TRBJ2-7, with TRBD2 matching over 9 bases. Germline values: CDR1 SGHRS, CDR2 YFSETQ. The trim removed 4 bases at V and 4 bases at J, leaving 9 bases unmatched. There are 15 residues in the CDR3. In DNA, the CDR3 is TGCGCCAGCAGCCCCTCCCTAGCGGGGCTGTACGAGCAGTACTTC. Translation gives CASSPSLAGLYEQYF.

The rearrangement joins TRBV6-6 to TRBJ1-4; 7 positions agree with TRBD1. The CDR3 contains 15 residues. Germline CDR1 is MNHNY and CDR2 is SVGAGI (reference sequence). The ends lost 4 bases at V and 7 bases at J; junction bases unmatched: 9. CDR3 sequence reads: CASSFDRALSEKLFF. In DNA form, the CDR3 reads TGTGCCAGCAGTTTTGACAGGGCCCTTAGTGAAAAACTGTTTTTT.

This chain joins TRBV5-6 and TRBJ2-5; no clear D gene. The CDR3 is 11 residues long. Germline V gene sequence: CDR1 SGHDT, CDR2 YYEEEE. V was pared by 4 bases and J by 3 bases, with 4 bases between. Written as DNA, the CDR3 is TGTGCCAGCAGCCTTAAAGAGACCCAGTACTTC. This sequence encodes CASSLKETQYF.

In this sample, this clone turned up a few times. The chain recombines TRBV9 with TRBJ2-1; 9 bases match TRBD1. This CDR3 is built from 16 residues. Trimming at V came to 3 bases and at J to 6 bases, leaving 10 bases not matched to a gene. The V gene's germline CDR1 is SGDLS and CDR2 YYNGEE. The CDR3 DNA follows: TGTGCCAGCAGCGGGGGGCGGGACAGGGCGGTCAATGAGCAGTTCTTC. Residues: CASSGGRDRAVNEQFF.

The chain carries TRBV15 and TRBJ2-7, with D maybe TRBD1 (6 bases). The CDR3 has 15 amino acids. Trimming removed 0 bases from V and 7 bases from J, with 16 bases in between. Germline V gene lookup returns CDR1 LNHNV and CDR2 YYDKDF (reference sequence). The CDR3 coding sequence is TGTGCCACCAGCAGAGATTCTCAGGGGTTGGATGAGCAGTACTTC. Its translation: CATSRDSQGLDEQYF.

The chain links TRBV18 to TRBJ1-6, with no clear D. The CDR3 runs 13 residues. The ends were cut back, 2 bases at V and 10 bases at J, with 9 bases in the middle. Germline lookup yields CDR1 KGHSH and CDR2 LQKENI. CDR3 region: CASSPAPRSPLHF. Written as DNA, the CDR3 is TGTGCCAGCTCACCAGCCCCCAGGTCACCCCTCCACTTT. Using reference TRBV18 and TRBJ1-6 for the parts outside the CDR3, the full variable domain is NAGVMQNPRHLVRRRGQEARLRCSPMKGHSHVYWYRQLPEEGLKFMVYLQKENIIDESGMPKERFSAEFPKEGPSILRIQQVVRGDSAAYFCASSPAPRSPLHFGNGTRLTVT.